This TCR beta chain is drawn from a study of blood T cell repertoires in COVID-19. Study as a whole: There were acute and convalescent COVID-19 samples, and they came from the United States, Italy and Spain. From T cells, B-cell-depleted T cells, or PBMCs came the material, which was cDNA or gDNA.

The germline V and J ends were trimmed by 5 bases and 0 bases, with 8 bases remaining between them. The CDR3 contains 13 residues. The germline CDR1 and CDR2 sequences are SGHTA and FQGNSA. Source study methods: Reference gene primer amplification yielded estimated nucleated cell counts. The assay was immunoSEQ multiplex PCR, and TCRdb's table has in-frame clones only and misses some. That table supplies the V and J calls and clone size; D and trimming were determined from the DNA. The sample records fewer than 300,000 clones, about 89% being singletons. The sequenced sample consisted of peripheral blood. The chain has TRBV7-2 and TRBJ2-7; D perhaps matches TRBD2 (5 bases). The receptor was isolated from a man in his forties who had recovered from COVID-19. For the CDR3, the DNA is TGTGCCAGCAGCCTCCGGGACTCCTACGAGCAGTACTTC. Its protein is CASSLRDSYEQYF.